This record covers a single T cell receptor (beta chain). What it binds is unknown. At one boundary the junction diverges from the germline segment, which might be a read error. Germline assignment: CDR1 SGHAT and CDR2 FQNNGV. The CDR3 totals 16 residues. This sample is part of a study of tumor-infiltrating lymphocytes in primary liver carcinoma. Study overall: Donors had hepatocellular carcinoma or combined HCC and intrahepatic cholangiocarcinoma. Study outcomes and limitations: Tumors and blood were compared for top-250-clone fraction, and tumors had the significantly higher value (p = 0.039).

RNA and DNA were co-extracted from 20-30 mg of unsorted bulk tissue. Chronic HBV infection affected patients, none of whom had received treatment. The study sampled five separate regions from each tumor. Researchers generated TCR beta cDNA from around 510 ng of total RNA, relying on a constant-region primer. Sequencing libraries for TCR beta derived from three nested multiplex PCR rounds that used slightly modified ARM-PCR. Amplification in the first two PCR rounds was performed using TRBV1-TRBV30 forward primers and a C-beta reverse primer for approximately 10 cycles each. TCRdb itself ran the multiplex PCR reads through MiXCR, one entry per CDR3 protein. The table has around 190,000 distinct CDR3 sequences, around 81% seen once.

V and J are TRBV11-2 and TRBJ2-2; 9 bases align to TRBD2. The sequenced sample was tumor tissue from primary liver carcinoma. The receptor was isolated from a man aged 35-49 years with primary liver carcinoma and hepatitis B virus infection. This chain's CDR3 is CASNLVTSGGTGKLFF. The CDR3 DNA reads TGTGCCAGCAACTTAGTGACTAGCGGTGGTACTGGGAAGCTGTTTTTT.